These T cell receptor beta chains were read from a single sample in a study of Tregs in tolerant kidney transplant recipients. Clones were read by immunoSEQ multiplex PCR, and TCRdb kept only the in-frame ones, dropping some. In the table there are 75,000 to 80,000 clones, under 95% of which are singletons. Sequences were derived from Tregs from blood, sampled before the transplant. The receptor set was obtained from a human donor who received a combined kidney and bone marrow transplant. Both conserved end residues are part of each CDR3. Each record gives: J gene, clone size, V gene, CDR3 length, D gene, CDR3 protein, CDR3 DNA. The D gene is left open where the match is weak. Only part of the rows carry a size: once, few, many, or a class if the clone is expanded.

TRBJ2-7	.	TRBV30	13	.	CAWSVGPSYEQYF	TGTGCCTGGAGTGTAGGGCCTTCTTACGAGCAGTACTTC
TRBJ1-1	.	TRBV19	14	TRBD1	CASSIEGANTEAFF	TGTGCCAGTAGTATTGAGGGGGCGAACACTGAAGCTTTCTTT
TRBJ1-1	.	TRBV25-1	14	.	CASSERSQAFEAFF	TGTGCCAGCAGTGAAAGGAGTCAAGCTTTTGAAGCTTTCTTT
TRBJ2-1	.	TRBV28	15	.	CASSLRAPTGNEQFF	TGTGCCAGCAGTTTGAGGGCGCCAACGGGCAATGAGCAGTTCTTC
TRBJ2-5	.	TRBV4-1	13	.	CASSRGLQETQYF	TGCGCCAGCAGCCGCGGACTTCAAGAGACCCAGTACTTC
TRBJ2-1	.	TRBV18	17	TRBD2	CASSPPNLAGASDEQFF	TGTGCCAGCTCACCACCGAACCTAGCGGGAGCGAGCGATGAGCAGTTCTTC
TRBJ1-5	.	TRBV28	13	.	CASSWDTGQPQHF	TGTGCCAGCAGTTGGGATACGGGTCAGCCCCAGCATTTT
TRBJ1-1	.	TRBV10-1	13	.	CASSGGGLTEAFF	TGCGCCAGCAGTGGTGGGGGCCTGACTGAAGCTTTCTTT
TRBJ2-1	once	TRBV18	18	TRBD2	CASSPTGLAGPLGNEQFF	TGTGCCAGCTCACCCACGGGACTAGCGGGACCTTTGGGGAATGAGCAGTTCTTC
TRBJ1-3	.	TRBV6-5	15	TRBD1	CASSFRDSSGNTIYF	TGTGCCAGCAGCTTCAGGGACAGCTCTGGAAACACCATATATTTT
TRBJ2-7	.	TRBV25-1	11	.	CASSDRVEQYF	TGTGCCAGCAGTGACAGGGTCGAGCAGTACTTC
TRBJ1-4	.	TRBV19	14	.	CASSSTVTAEKLFF	TGTGCCAGTAGTTCGACAGTCACAGCTGAAAAACTGTTTTTT
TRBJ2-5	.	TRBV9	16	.	CASSVDQGVLSETQYF	TGTGCCAGCAGCGTCGACCAGGGTGTCTTGTCAGAGACCCAGTACTTC
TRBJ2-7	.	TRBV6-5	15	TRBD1	CASRRGTGDTYEQYF	TGTGCCAGCAGGCGCGGGACAGGGGACACCTACGAGCAGTACTTC
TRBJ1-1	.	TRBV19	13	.	CASSIRTDTEAFF	TGTGCCAGTAGTATACGCACGGACACTGAAGCTTTCTTT
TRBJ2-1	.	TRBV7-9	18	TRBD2	CASSARSKLAGAFNEQFF	TGTGCCAGCAGCGCACGGTCCAAACTAGCGGGAGCCTTCAATGAGCAGTTCTTC
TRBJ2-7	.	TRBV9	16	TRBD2	CASSPQTSRLPYEQYF	TGTGCCAGCAGCCCCCAGACTAGCAGACTTCCCTACGAGCAGTACTTC
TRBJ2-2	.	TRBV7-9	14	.	CASSHSLGTGELFF	TGTGCCAGCTCACACTCCTTGGGCACCGGGGAGCTGTTTTTT
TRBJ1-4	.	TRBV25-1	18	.	CASSEFGRGGTANEKLFF	TGTGCCAGCAGTGAATTTGGCAGGGGAGGAACGGCTAATGAAAAACTGTTTTTT
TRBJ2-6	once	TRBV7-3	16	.	CASSPRTGTGANVLTF	TGTGCCAGCAGCCCCCGCACAGGGACTGGGGCCAACGTCCTGACTTTC
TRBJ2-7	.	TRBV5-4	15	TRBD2	CASSLARAGVYEQYF	TGTGCCAGCAGCTTGGCTCGAGCGGGAGTATACGAGCAGTACTTC
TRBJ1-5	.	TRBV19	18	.	CASSIGRVGERTNQPQHF	TGTGCCAGTAGTATAGGACGAGTAGGGGAAAGGACGAATCAGCCCCAGCATTTT
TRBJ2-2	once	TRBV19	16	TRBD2	CATHTMAGGPMRELFF	TGTGCCACTCACACTATGGCGGGAGGGCCTATGAGAGAGCTGTTTTTT
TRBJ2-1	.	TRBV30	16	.	CAWSVPPTRLYNEQFF	TGTGCCTGGAGTGTACCCCCTACTAGGCTCTACAATGAGCAGTTCTTC
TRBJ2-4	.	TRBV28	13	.	CASSSGDLNIQYF	TGTGCCAGCAGTTCAGGGGACCTAAACATTCAGTACTTC
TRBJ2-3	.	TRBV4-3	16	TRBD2	CASSQELASGSDTQYF	TGCGCCAGCAGCCAAGAATTGGCTAGCGGGAGTGATACGCAGTATTTT
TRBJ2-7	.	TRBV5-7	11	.	CASSWGHEQYF	TGTGCCAGCAGTTGGGGCCACGAGCAGTACTTC
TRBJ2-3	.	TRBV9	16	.	CASSVGFGGKGDTQYF	TGTGCCAGCAGCGTAGGGTTTGGGGGAAAGGGTGATACGCAGTATTTT
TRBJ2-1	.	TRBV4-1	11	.	CASSRNNEQFF	TGCGCCAGCAGCCGAAACAATGAGCAGTTCTTC
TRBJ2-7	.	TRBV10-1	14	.	CASSTGTADYEQYF	TGCGCCAGCAGTACCGGGACGGCAGACTACGAGCAGTACTTC
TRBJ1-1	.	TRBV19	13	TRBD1	CASSRDRDTEAFF	TGTGCCAGTAGCCGGGACAGGGACACTGAAGCTTTCTTT
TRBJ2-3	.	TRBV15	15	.	CATSRAGLSGDTQYF	TGTGCCACCAGCAGAGCGGGACTCTCGGGAGATACGCAGTATTTT
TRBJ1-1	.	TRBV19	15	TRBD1	CASRTLDRPNTEAFF	TGTGCCAGTAGAACCCTGGACAGGCCTAACACTGAAGCTTTCTTT
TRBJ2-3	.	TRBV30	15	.	CAWSVLGGGGDTQYF	TGTGCCTGGAGTGTACTCGGCGGTGGTGGAGATACGCAGTATTTT
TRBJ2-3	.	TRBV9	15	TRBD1	CASSIRDSYTDTQYF	TGTGCCAGCAGCATCCGGGACAGCTACACAGATACGCAGTATTTT
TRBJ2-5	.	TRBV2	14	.	CASTVWGAQETQYF	TGTGCCAGCACGGTCTGGGGGGCGCAAGAGACCCAGTACTTC
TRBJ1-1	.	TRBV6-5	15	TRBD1	CASSIDRAGNTEAFF	TGTGCCAGCAGCATAGACAGGGCGGGGAACACTGAAGCTTTCTTT
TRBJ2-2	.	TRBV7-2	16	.	CASSSRGTETTGELFF	TGTGCCAGCAGCTCCAGGGGTACCGAGACCACCGGGGAGCTGTTTTTT
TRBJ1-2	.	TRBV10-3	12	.	CAISEVDYGYTF	TGTGCCATCAGTGAGGTGGACTATGGCTACACCTTC
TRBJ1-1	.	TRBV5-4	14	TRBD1	CASSKGTANTEAFF	TGTGCCAGCAGTAAGGGGACAGCGAACACTGAAGCTTTCTTT
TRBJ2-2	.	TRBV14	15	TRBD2	CASSQVAGVTGELFF	TGTGCCAGCAGCCAAGTTGCGGGAGTAACCGGGGAGCTGTTTTTT
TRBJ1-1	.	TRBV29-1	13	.	CSVAQGTNTEAFF	TGCAGCGTTGCGCAGGGCACTAACACTGAAGCTTTCTTT
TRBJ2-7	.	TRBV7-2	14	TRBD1	CASSSRDRGHEQYF	TGTGCCAGCAGCTCCCGGGACAGGGGCCACGAGCAGTACTTC
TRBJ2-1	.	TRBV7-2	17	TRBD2	CASSLGLAGGRSNEQFF	TGTGCCAGCAGCTTAGGACTAGCGGGAGGGCGGAGCAATGAGCAGTTCTTC
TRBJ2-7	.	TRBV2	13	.	CASRSSRESEQYF	TGTGCCAGCCGGAGTTCTCGAGAGAGCGAGCAGTACTTC
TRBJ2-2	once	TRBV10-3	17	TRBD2	CAIREPGLAEGTGELFF	TGTGCCATCAGAGAACCCGGACTAGCGGAGGGAACCGGGGAGCTGTTTTTT
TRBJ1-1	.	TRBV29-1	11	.	CSSWMEGLTFF	TGCAGCTCATGGATGGAGGGGTTAACTTTCTTT
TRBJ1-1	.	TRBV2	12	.	CASVMGGTEAFF	TGTGCCAGCGTTATGGGGGGCACTGAAGCTTTCTTT
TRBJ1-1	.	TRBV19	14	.	CASTRTAIGTEAFF	TGTGCCAGTACCCGGACGGCGATTGGGACTGAAGCTTTCTTT
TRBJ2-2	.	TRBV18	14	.	CASSPGSTAGELFF	TGTGCCAGCTCACCCGGGTCGACGGCCGGGGAGCTGTTTTTT
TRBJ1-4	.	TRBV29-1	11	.	CSVEEDEKLFF	TGCAGCGTTGAAGAGGATGAAAAACTGTTTTTT
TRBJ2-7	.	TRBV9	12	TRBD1	CASSGQGHEQYF	TGTGCCAGCAGCGGACAGGGACACGAGCAGTACTTC
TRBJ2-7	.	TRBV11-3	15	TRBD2	CASSRTSGSSYEQYF	TGTGCCAGCAGCCGGACTAGCGGTAGCTCCTACGAGCAGTACTTC
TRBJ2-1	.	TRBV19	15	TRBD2	CASRISGTAYNEQFF	TGTGCCAGTAGGATTAGCGGGACCGCTTACAATGAGCAGTTCTTC